A single sample gave rise to the 3 T cell receptor beta chains below, sequenced in a study of cytomegalovirus exposure and HLA in healthy donors. This PCR relied on a set of 60 Vbeta primers and 13 Jbeta primers. TCRdb keeps only in-frame clones here, not all; method: immunoSEQ multiplex PCR. The sample holds some 150,000 clones, roughly 82% seen once. The sample was PBMCs. These receptors all come from a woman aged 45-60 years in good health and CMV-seropositive.

This clone turned up a few times. The gene calls are TRBV11-2 and TRBJ1-1; D remains unclear. CDR1 and CDR2 (germline): SGHAT, FQNNGV. The CDR3 loop spans 11 amino acids. V dropped 3 bases and J dropped 5 bases, with 4 bases sitting between them. This CDR3 reads CASSFGTEAFF. In DNA form, the CDR3 reads TGTGCCAGCAGCTTCGGGACTGAAGCTTTCTTT.

The chain recombines TRBV4-3 with TRBJ2-7; TRBD2 agrees at 7 bases. The junction had 10 bases not matched to a gene; V was cut back by 0 bases and J by 5 bases. The germline V gene has CDR1 LGHNA and CDR2 YSLEER. The CDR3 loop spans 16 amino acids. CDR3 sequence reads: CASSQDPEGGAHEQYF. Written as DNA, the CDR3 is TGCGCCAGCAGCCAAGACCCGGAGGGAGGGGCCCACGAGCAGTACTTC.

This clone was seen more than once but under ten times. V usage is TRBV13 and J usage is TRBJ2-3; 7 bases agree with TRBD2. CDR3 length: 16 residues. After removal of 5 bases from V and 2 bases from J, the junction contained 10 bases not matched to a gene. CDR1 and CDR2 (germline): PRHDT, FYEKMQ (reference sequence). CDR3 bases: TGTGCCAGCAGCCGGCCCAGAGCGGGATCCACAGATACGCAGTATTTT. It yields the protein CASSRPRAGSTDTQYF.